The clone carrying this TCR beta chain came up a few times. TCRdb passed the RT-PCR reads through MiXCR, listing each CDR3 protein once. The sample has a few hundred thousand distinct CDR3 sequences; approximately 10% are singletons. The source of the sample is a study of response to subunit inactivated influenza vaccine. Germline lookup yields CDR1 MNHEY and CDR2 SVGAGI. CDR3 length: 17 amino acids. V lost 2 bases, J lost 3 bases, and 18 bases lay in between. This same sample was also part of a study on T cells expressing NK-cell markers. That source notes: Synthesis of TCR beta cDNA relied on 5'RACE template switching carrying UMIs. Sorted CD3+CD56-NKG2C+, CD3+CD56+NKG2C- and CD3+CD56+NKG2C+ T cells were the source of the TCR beta repertoires. In several donors, dominant clonotypes made up roughly 28.3-65% of CD3+CD56-NKG2C+ cells.

The TCR sequence derives from a man aged 50-60 years who received an inactivated influenza vaccine. The chain joins TRBV6-5 to TRBJ2-3; the D gene could be TRBD1 or TRBD2 (5 bases each). The starting material was PBMCs from blood, obtained on the day of vaccination. The CDR3, as DNA: TGTGCCAGCAGTTACCCCTTATACGAGGGGCCGACAGATACGCAGTATTTT. As protein: CASSYPLYEGPTDTQYF.